These 18 T cell receptor beta chains were all obtained from the same sample, sequenced in a study of Ad26.COV2.S vaccination and SARS-CoV-2 variants. Only in-frame clones appear in the TCRdb table, and some are missing; sequencing was by immunoSEQ multiplex PCR. The repertoire includes 440,000 or so clones, 90% of them detected once, and roughly 4.3% sits in the top ten. Treatment denoted: some 19 received Ad26.COV2.S at low or high dose, single or two shots; about 5 received placebo; per-sample allocation not given. Day 63 after the first injection of vaccine or placebo was the sampling time. Sequencing was performed on peripheral blood, taken in a trial of Ad26.COV2.S vaccine versus placebo. These receptors all stem from a person aged 18-60 years who received the Ad26.COV2.S COVID-19 vaccine or a placebo.

This clone was observed once. This rearrangement joins TRBV3-1 (or the pseudogene TRBV3-2) to TRBJ1-4; TRBD1 agrees at 9 bases. The V segment lost 3 bases and the J segment 4 bases; nucleotides outside the gene matches: 3. Germline CDR1 is LGHDT and CDR2 is YNNKEL (reference sequence). The CDR3 runs to 15 residues. CDR3: CASSQGTGSNEKLFF. CDR3 in DNA: TGTGCCAGCAGCCAGGGGACAGGGAGTAATGAAAAACTGTTTTTT.

The rearrangement links TRBV2 to TRBJ2-2; D possibly corresponds to TRBD2 (5 bases). The germline V gene encodes CDR1 SNHLY and CDR2 FYNNEI. Trimming stripped 0 bases from V and 6 bases from J, with 8 bases between. CDR3 length equals 14 residues. This chain's CDR3 is CASSEARVSGELFF. For the CDR3, the DNA is TGTGCCAGCAGTGAAGCGCGGGTCTCCGGGGAGCTGTTTTTT. Full variable domain (outside the CDR3, taken from reference TRBV2 and TRBJ2-2): EPEVTQTPSHQVTQMGQEVILRCVPISNHLYFYWYRQILGQKVEFLVSFYNNEISEKSEIFDDQFSVERPDGSNFTLKIRSTKLEDSAMYFCASSEARVSGELFFGEGSRLTVL.

The chain uses TRBV9 and TRBJ2-1; possibly TRBD2 for D (6 bases). The CDR3 runs to 17 residues. CDR1 is SGDLS and CDR2 is YYNGEE in the germline V gene. Trimming pared 0 bases from V and 4 bases from J, leaving 17 bases between. CDR3 sequence: CASSVGGSSDLYNEQFF. The CDR3 DNA reads TGTGCCAGCAGCGTAGGGGGCTCTAGCGACCTATACAATGAGCAGTTCTTC. Full variable domain (remainder filled in from reference TRBV9 and TRBJ2-1): DSGVTQTPKHLITATGQRVTLRCSPRSGDLSVYWYQQSLDQGLQFLIQYYNGEERAKGNILERFSAQQFPDLHSELNLSSLELGDSALYFCASSVGGSSDLYNEQFFGPGTRLTVL.

This rearrangement joins TRBV19 to TRBJ2-3; D remains ambiguous. The CDR3 sequence is 15 residues long. CDR1 is LNHDA, CDR2 SQIVND, per germline (reference sequence). Trimming shortened V by 3 bases and J by 1 base, and 11 bases separated the two germline ends. The CDR3 nucleotides are TGTGCCAGTAGTATCTGGGGAAAAGGCACAGATACGCAGTATTTT. Its protein product is CASSIWGKGTDTQYF.

J is TRBJ2-7 and V is TRBV7-2, with a weak D call TRBD1 (5 bases). Germline CDR1 reads SGHTA; CDR2 reads FQGNSA. CDR3 length: 14 amino acids. Trimming removed 7 bases from V and 7 bases from J, with 20 bases in between. In nucleotides, the CDR3 is TGTGCCAGCATCCCAGACTCGAGGTCAGGGGAGCAGTACTTC. This codes for CASIPDSRSGEQYF. The full variable domain, with the rest looked up from reference TRBV7-2 and TRBJ2-7, is GAGVSQSPSNKVTEKGKDVELRCDPISGHTALYWYRQSLGQGLEFLIYFQGNSAPDKSGLPSDRFSAERTGGSVSTLTIQRTQQEDSAVYLCASIPDSRSGEQYFGPGTRLTVT.

The CDR3 coding sequence is TGTGCCTCAAAGGGAGGCGGATCCGGCCCCTATGAGCAGTTCTTC. Its protein is CASKGGGSGPYEQFF. The chain has TRBV10-3 and TRBJ2-1; D might be TRBD2 (6 bases). The CDR3 contains 15 residues. Germline V gene data show CDR1 as ENHRY and CDR2 as SYGVKD. V lost 11 bases and J 8 bases, leaving 25 bases between the germline ends.

The V and J genes are TRBV10-3 and TRBJ1-6; possibly TRBD1 for D (5 bases). Germline-derived CDR1 and CDR2 are ENHRY and SYGVKD. This CDR3 is 15 amino acids long. For the CDR3, the DNA is TGTGGCTCCAGCGGCAGGGATGGAGATAATTCACCCCTCCACTTT. This codes for CGSSGRDGDNSPLHF.

J is TRBJ2-3 and V is TRBV4-3; 7 bases agree with TRBD2. The V segment lost 1 base and the J segment 6 bases; nucleotides outside the gene matches: 7. Germline CDR1 is LGHNA and CDR2 is YSLEER. The CDR3 contains 15 residues. The CDR3 nucleotides read TGCGCCAGCAGCCAAGCCGCGGGAGTAGGGGATACGCAGTATTTT. The encoded protein is CASSQAAGVGDTQYF.

V gene TRBV3-1 (or the pseudogene TRBV3-2) combines with J gene TRBJ2-7, with a weak D call TRBD2 (5 bases). CDR3 length: 14 residues. The V gene's germline CDR1 is LGHDT and CDR2 YNNKEL (reference sequence). Trimming took 4 bases from V and 0 from J, leaving 10 bases between them. Here the CDR3 reads CASSPVSVSYEQYF. CDR3 DNA sequence: TGTGCCAGCAGCCCGGTTAGCGTCTCCTACGAGCAGTACTTC.

This chain connects TRBV7-9 to TRBJ2-5; 11 bases match TRBD2. The CDR3 runs to 15 residues. After removal of 5 bases from V and 5 bases from J, the junction contained 7 bases not matched to a gene. The germline V gene encodes CDR1 SEHNR and CDR2 FQNEAQ (reference sequence). The CDR3 here is CASSNGLAGWETQYF. Written as DNA, the CDR3 is TGTGCCAGCAGCAACGGACTAGCGGGCTGGGAGACCCAGTACTTC.

J is TRBJ2-2 and V is TRBV14; TRBD2 matches at 9 bases. After removal of 5 bases from V and 4 bases from J, the junction contained 8 bases not matched to a gene. CDR3 length: 16 amino acids. The germline CDR1 and CDR2 sequences are SGHDN and FVKESK. This chain's CDR3 is CASSSTSGSFTGELFF. DNA of the CDR3: TGTGCCAGCAGCTCGACTAGCGGATCTTTCACCGGGGAGCTGTTTTTT. The variable domain in full, completed from reference TRBV14 and TRBJ2-2, reads EAGVTQFPSHSVIEKGQTVTLRCDPISGHDNLYWYRRVMGKEIKFLLHFVKESKQDESGMPNNRFLAERTGGTYSTLKVQPAELEDSGVYFCASSSTSGSFTGELFFGEGSRLTVL.

The chain uses TRBV5-6 and TRBJ2-7, with TRBD2 matching over 9 bases. Germline CDR1 is SGHDT and CDR2 is YYEEEE. The CDR3 totals 15 residues. Germline trimming cut 1 base from V and 2 bases from J; bases unmatched to any gene: 4. CDR3 nucleotide sequence: TGTGCCAGCAGCTTGATGCTAGCGGGGACCTACGAGCAGTACTTC. Translation: CASSLMLAGTYEQYF.

The V call is TRBV27, the J call TRBJ2-3; the D gene is possibly TRBD1 (5 bases). The germline V gene encodes CDR1 MNHEY and CDR2 SMNVEV (reference sequence). The CDR3 length is 15 residues. V lost 8 bases and J 4 bases, leaving 19 bases between the germline ends. Written as DNA, the CDR3 is TGTGCCAGCGCCGGCAGGGCCGTTGTTGCAGATACGCAGTATTTT. Translated: CASAGRAVVADTQYF.

V and J are TRBV21-1 and TRBJ2-7; the D call in the table, TRBD2, was not verified against the DNA. TRBV21-1 is a recognized pseudogene. The CDR3 spans 15 residues. In nucleotides, the CDR3 is TGTGCCAGCAGCAAAGCCGAAGAGGGCATATACGAGCAGTACTTC. Translation: CASSKAEEGIYEQYF.

The V call is TRBV18, the J call TRBJ2-5; D gene ambiguous. The V and J ends lost 1 base and 4 bases respectively, with 1 base between them. From germline, CDR1 is KGHSH and CDR2 LQKENI. The CDR3 contains 11 residues. The CDR3 here is CASSPLETQYF. In nucleotides, the CDR3 is TGTGCCAGCTCACCACTAGAGACCCAGTACTTC.

The genes are TRBV20-1 and TRBJ2-2; a weak D match, TRBD1 (6 bases). V dropped 3 bases and J dropped 4 bases, with 15 bases sitting between them. From germline, CDR1 is DFQATT and CDR2 SNEGSKA (reference sequence). The CDR3 has 15 amino acids. This CDR3 is CSASPFIRGTGELFF. Written as DNA, the CDR3 is TGCAGTGCTAGTCCCTTCATCAGGGGCACCGGGGAGCTGTTTTTT.

This clone was seen a single time. The chain carries TRBV28 and TRBJ1-4; a possible D gene is TRBD1 (6 bases). V dropped 4 bases and J dropped 3 bases, with 12 bases sitting between them. There are 15 residues in the CDR3. The germline V gene has CDR1 MDHEN and CDR2 SYDVKM. CDR3 nucleotide sequence: TGTGCCAGCAGTTATGGACAGATTGCTAATGAAAAACTGTTTTTT. It is translated as CASSYGQIANEKLFF.

V usage is TRBV28 and J usage is TRBJ2-3, with 7 bases that match TRBD1. The V gene's germline CDR1 is MDHEN and CDR2 SYDVKM. The junction had 5 bases not matched to a gene; V was cut back by 3 bases and J by 2 bases. The CDR3 contains 15 residues. CDR3 amino acids: CASSFWDRATDTQYF. CDR3 coding DNA: TGTGCCAGCAGTTTCTGGGACAGAGCCACAGATACGCAGTATTTT. The full variable domain, with the rest looked up from reference TRBV28 and TRBJ2-3, is DVKVTQSSRYLVKRTGEKVFLECVQDMDHENMFWYRQDPGLGLRLIYFSYDVKMKEKGDIPEGYSVSREKKERFSLILESASTNQTSMYLCASSFWDRATDTQYFGPGTRLTVL.